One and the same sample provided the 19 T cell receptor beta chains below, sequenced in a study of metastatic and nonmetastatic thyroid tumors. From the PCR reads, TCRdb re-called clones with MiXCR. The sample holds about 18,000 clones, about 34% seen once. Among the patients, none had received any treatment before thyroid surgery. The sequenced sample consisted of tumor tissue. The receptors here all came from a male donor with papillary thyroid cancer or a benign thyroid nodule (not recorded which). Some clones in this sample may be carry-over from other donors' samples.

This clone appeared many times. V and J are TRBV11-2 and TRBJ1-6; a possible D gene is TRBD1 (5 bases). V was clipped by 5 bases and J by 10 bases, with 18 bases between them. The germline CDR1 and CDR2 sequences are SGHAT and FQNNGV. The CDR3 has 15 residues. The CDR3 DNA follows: TGTGCCAGCAGCCGTTCGCTGCAGGGAGAGTCACCCCTCCACTTT. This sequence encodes CASSRSLQGESPLHF.

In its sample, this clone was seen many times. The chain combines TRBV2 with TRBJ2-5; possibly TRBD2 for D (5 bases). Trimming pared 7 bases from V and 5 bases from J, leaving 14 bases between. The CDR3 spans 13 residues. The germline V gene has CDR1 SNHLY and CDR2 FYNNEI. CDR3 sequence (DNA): TGTGCCAGCAAGGCGGAGACGGGGGAGACCCAGTACTTC. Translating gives CASKAETGETQYF.

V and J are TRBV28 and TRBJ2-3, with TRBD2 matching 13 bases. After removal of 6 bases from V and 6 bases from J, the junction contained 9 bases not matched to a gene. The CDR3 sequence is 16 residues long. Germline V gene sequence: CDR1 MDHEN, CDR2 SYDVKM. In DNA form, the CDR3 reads TGTGCCAGCAGCGGGGGACTAGCGGGACCTGAGGATACGCAGTATTTT. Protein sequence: CASSGGLAGPEDTQYF.

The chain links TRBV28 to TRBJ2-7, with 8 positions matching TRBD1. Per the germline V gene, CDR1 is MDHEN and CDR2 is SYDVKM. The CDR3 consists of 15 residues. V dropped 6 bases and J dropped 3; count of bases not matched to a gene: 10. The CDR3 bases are TGTGCCAGCAGCAAGTCCAAAGGACAGGGCTACGAGCAGTACTTC. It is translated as CASSKSKGQGYEQYF.

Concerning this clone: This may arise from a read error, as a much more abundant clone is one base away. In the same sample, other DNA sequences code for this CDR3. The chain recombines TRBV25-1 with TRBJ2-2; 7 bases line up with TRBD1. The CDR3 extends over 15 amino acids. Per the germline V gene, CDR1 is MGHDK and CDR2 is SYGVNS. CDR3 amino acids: CASSELQGNTGELFF. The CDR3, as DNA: TGTGCCAGCAGTGAGCTACAGGGGAACACCGGGGAGCTGTTCTTT. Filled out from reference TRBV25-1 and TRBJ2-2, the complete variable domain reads EADIYQTPRYLVIGTGKKITLECSQTMGHDKMYWYQQDPGMELHLIHYSYGVNSTEKGDLSSESTVSRIRTEHFPLTLESARPSHTSQYLCASSELQGNTGELFFGEGSRLTVL.

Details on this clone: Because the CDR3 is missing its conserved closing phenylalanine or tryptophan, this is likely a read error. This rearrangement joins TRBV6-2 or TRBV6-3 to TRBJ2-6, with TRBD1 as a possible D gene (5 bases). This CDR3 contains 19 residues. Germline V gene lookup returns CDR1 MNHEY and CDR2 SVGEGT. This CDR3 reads CASSYSTESTQSGATVLTL. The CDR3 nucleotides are TGTGCCAGCAGTTACTCGACAGAGTCCACTCAATCTGGGGCCACCGTCCTGACTCTC.

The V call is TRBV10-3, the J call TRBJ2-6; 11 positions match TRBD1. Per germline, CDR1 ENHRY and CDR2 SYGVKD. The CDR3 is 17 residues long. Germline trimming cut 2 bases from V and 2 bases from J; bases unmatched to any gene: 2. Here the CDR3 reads CAISEGQGAPGANVLTF. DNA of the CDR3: TGTGCCATCAGTGAGGGACAGGGGGCGCCTGGGGCCAACGTCCTGACTTTC.

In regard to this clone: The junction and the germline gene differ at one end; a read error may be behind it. CDR3: CASSSDSPSGSAYTKYF. In nucleotides, the CDR3 is TGTGCCAGCAGTTCAGACTCTCCTAGCGGGAGTGCGTATACGAAGTATTTT. The chain links TRBV6-1 to TRBJ2-3; 10 bases are shared with TRBD2. This CDR3 is built from 17 residues. CDR1 MNHNS and CDR2 SASEGT come from the germline V gene.

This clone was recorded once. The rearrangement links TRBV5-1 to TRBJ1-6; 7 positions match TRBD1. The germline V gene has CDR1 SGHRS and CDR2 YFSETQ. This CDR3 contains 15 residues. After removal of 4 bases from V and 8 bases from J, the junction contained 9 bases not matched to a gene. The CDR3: CASSPWDREYSPLHF. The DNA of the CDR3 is TGCGCCAGCAGCCCCTGGGACAGAGAATATTCACCCCTCCACTTT.

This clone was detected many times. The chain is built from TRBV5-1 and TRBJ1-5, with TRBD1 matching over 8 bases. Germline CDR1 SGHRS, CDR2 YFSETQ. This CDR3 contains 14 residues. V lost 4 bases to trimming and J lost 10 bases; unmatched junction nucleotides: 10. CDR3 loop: CASSPGTGVNPQHF. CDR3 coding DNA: TGCGCCAGCAGCCCCGGGACAGGCGTCAATCCCCAGCATTTT.

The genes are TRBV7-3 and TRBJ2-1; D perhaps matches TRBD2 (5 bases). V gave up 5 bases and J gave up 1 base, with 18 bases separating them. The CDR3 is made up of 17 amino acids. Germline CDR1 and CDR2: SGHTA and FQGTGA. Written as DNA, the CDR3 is TGTGCCAGCAGCCTCGGTCCCCCGGGATTGTCCTACAATGAGCAGTTCTTC. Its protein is CASSLGPPGLSYNEQFF. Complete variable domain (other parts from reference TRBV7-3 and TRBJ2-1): GAGVSQTPSNKVTEKGKYVELRCDPISGHTALYWYRQSLGQGPEFLIYFQGTGAADDSGLPNDRFFAVRPEGSVSTLKIQRTERGDSAVYLCASSLGPPGLSYNEQFFGPGTRLTVL.

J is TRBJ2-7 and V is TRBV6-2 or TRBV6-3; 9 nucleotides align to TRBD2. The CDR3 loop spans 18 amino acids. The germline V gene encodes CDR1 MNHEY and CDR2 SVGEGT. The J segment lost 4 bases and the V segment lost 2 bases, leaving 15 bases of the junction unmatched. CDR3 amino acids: CASSYRPSDKREAYEQYF. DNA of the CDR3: TGTGCCAGCAGTTACCGTCCCTCGGATAAGCGGGAGGCATACGAGCAGTACTTC.

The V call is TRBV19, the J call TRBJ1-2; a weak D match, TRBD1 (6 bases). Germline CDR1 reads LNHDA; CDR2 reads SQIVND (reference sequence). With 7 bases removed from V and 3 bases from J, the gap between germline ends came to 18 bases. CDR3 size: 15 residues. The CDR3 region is CASTGGAGAYYGYTF. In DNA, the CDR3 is TGTGCCAGTACCGGGGGGGCCGGGGCGTACTATGGCTACACCTTC.

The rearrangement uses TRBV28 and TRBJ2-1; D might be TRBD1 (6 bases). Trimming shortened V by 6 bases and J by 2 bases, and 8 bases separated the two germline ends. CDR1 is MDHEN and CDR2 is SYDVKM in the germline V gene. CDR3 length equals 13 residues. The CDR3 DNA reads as TGTGCCAGCAGGGGGGCGGCCTACAATGAGCAGTTCTTC. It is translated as CASRGAAYNEQFF.

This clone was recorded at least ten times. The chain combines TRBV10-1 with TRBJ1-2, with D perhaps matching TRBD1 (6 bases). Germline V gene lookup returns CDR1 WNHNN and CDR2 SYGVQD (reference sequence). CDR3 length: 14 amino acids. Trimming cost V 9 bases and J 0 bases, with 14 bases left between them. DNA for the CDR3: TGCGCCAGTAGGGGGGGTTTCTCTAACTATGGCTACACCTTC. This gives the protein CASRGGFSNYGYTF.

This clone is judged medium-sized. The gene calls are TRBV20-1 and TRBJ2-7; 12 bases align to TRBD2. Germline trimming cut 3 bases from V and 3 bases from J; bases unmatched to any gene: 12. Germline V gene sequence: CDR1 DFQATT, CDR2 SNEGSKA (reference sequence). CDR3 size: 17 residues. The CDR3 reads CSAREKLTSGRYYEQYF. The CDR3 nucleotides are TGCAGTGCTAGGGAAAAACTTACTAGCGGGAGGTACTACGAGCAGTACTTC.

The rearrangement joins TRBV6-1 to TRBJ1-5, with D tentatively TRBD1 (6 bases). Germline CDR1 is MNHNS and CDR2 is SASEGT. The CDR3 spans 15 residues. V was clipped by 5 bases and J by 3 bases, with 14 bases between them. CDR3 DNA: TGTGCCAGCAGTCAAGGGGGGCAGGTCAATCAGCCCCAGCATTTT. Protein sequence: CASSQGGQVNQPQHF.

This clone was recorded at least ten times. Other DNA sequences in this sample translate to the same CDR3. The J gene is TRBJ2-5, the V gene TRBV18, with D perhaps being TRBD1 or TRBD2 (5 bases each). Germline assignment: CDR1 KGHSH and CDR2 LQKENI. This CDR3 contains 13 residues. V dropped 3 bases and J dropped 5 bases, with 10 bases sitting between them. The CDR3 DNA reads TGTGCCAGCTCACCCGGGACGTTCGAGACCCAGTACTTC. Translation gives CASSPGTFETQYF.

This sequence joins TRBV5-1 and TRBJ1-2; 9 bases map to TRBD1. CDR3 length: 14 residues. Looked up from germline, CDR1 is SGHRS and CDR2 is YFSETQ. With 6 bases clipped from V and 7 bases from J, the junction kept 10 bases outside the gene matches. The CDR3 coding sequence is TGCGCCAGCAAGGTGGACAGGGGAGGAAGTGGCTACACCTTC. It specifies CASKVDRGGSGYTF.